One and the same sample provided the 32 T cell receptor beta chains below, sequenced in a study of cytotoxic CD8 clonotypes in ibrutinib-treated CLL (dated by TCRdb to the early 2020s). This sample's time point label indicates: about 11 months on ibrutinib. Libraries were constructed by the immunoSEQ multiplex PCR assay. In TCRdb, the immuneACCESS table is reduced to in-frame sequences with V and J assigned. These tables do not hold every clone; where another copy was compared, an unresolved V gene accounts for under half, and the others remain unexplained. A total of over 70,000 clones appear in this sample, 70% to 80% of them only once. Roughly 5% of the sample is held by the ten biggest clonotypes. The sequencing here drew on PBMCs, taken after 12 months of ibrutinib treatment. The receptors derive from a human donor with chronic lymphocytic leukemia.

The rearrangement uses TRBV4-2 and TRBJ2-7; 7 nucleotides match TRBD2. J lost 3 bases, V lost 5 bases, and 13 bases had no gene match. The CDR3 has 16 residues. The germline gives CDR1 LGHNA, CDR2 YNFKEQ. As DNA, the CDR3 is TGTGCCAGCAGCTTGTACGGCGGGAGCGGTGGCTACGAGCAGTACTTC. As protein: CASSLYGGSGGYEQYF.

This rearrangement joins TRBV19 to TRBJ2-1; 16 nucleotides match TRBD2. J gave up 10 bases and V 4 bases, and 10 bases lay outside the gene matches. CDR1 is LNHDA, CDR2 SQIVND, per germline (reference sequence). The CDR3 contains 17 residues. CDR3 loop: CASSNFGTSGGAREQFF. The DNA of the CDR3 is TGTGCCAGTAGTAACTTCGGGACTAGCGGGGGGGCCAGGGAGCAGTTCTTC. Variable domain in full (rest from reference TRBV19 and TRBJ2-1): DGGITQSPKYLFRKEGQNVTLSCEQNLNHDAMYWYRQDPGQGLRLIYYSQIVNDFQKGDIAEGYSVSREKKESFPLTVTSAQKNPTAFYLCASSNFGTSGGAREQFFGPGTRLTVL.

V is TRBV18 and J is TRBJ1-5; D is possibly TRBD1 (5 bases). Trimming pared 3 bases from V and 6 bases from J, leaving 12 bases between. The length of the CDR3 is 14 residues. The germline CDR1 and CDR2 sequences are KGHSH and LQKENI. CDR3 nucleotides: TGTGCCAGCTCACCCAACTCGGGGGGTCAGCCCCAGCATTTT. Translation gives CASSPNSGGQPQHF.

V gene TRBV4-3 combines with J gene TRBJ1-5, with TRBD1 as a possible D gene (5 bases). Germline CDR1 reads LGHNA; CDR2 reads YSLEER. The CDR3 extends over 14 amino acids. V was trimmed by 1 base and J by 4 bases, leaving 8 bases between them. The CDR3 here is CASSQVGGNQPQHF. CDR3 sequence (DNA): TGCGCCAGCAGCCAAGTGGGGGGAAATCAGCCCCAGCATTTT.

This clone was found once. The chain carries TRBV2 and TRBJ1-2; D may be TRBD1 (6 bases). The CDR3 extends over 14 amino acids. V gave up 1 base and J gave up 8 bases, with 14 bases separating them. The V gene's germline CDR1 is SNHLY and CDR2 FYNNEI. CDR3: CASSEDRVMGGYTF. The CDR3 DNA reads as TGTGCCAGCAGTGAAGACAGGGTGATGGGAGGCTACACCTTC.

This clone was seen more than once but under ten times. V is TRBV5-4 and J is TRBJ2-1, with D tentatively TRBD2 (6 bases). Germline V gives CDR1 SGHNT, CDR2 YYREEE (reference sequence). V dropped 4 bases and J dropped 9 bases, with 17 bases sitting between them. This CDR3 is built from 14 residues. The CDR3 DNA reads as TGTGCCAGCAGCACCCCAACGGGAGTTAGTGAGCAGTTCTTC. Its protein is CASSTPTGVSEQFF.

CDR3: CASSQDASGGAGELFF. As DNA, the CDR3 is TGTGCCAGCAGCCAAGATGCTAGCGGGGGGGCCGGGGAGCTGTTTTTT. V usage is TRBV4-2 and J usage is TRBJ2-2; the match to TRBD2 covers 12 bases. This CDR3 has 16 amino acids. Germline trimming cut 0 bases from V and 6 bases from J; bases unmatched to any gene: 2. Germline-derived CDR1 and CDR2 are LGHNA and YNFKEQ.

This clone has only a few counts. The chain recombines TRBV4-3 with TRBJ2-5; 9 bases fit TRBD2. V lost 0 bases, J lost 5 bases, and 7 bases stayed unmatched. Germline V gene lookup returns CDR1 LGHNA and CDR2 YSLEER. This CDR3 spans 16 amino acids. The DNA of the CDR3 is TGCGCCAGCAGCCAAGATGCGGGAGGGGAGTGGGAGACCCAGTACTTC. It specifies CASSQDAGGEWETQYF.

This clone was seen a single time. The chain has TRBV9 and TRBJ2-1, with D tentatively TRBD1 or TRBD2 (5 bases each). V lost 4 bases, J lost 9 bases, and 14 bases lay in between. Germline CDR1 SGDLS, CDR2 YYNGEE. This CDR3 region has 13 residues. The CDR3 reads CASSRDPWAEQFF. The CDR3 coding sequence is TGTGCCAGCAGCCGGGACCCCTGGGCTGAGCAGTTCTTC.

V gene TRBV6-1 combines with J gene TRBJ1-4; TRBD1 agrees at 8 bases. The CDR3 contains 15 residues. Trimming removed 6 bases from V and 3 bases from J; junction bases left unmatched: 6. Per the germline V gene, CDR1 is MNHNS and CDR2 is SASEGT. CDR3 loop: CASRGQGAANEKLFF. The CDR3 DNA sequence: TGTGCCAGCAGAGGCCAGGGGGCGGCTAATGAAAAACTGTTTTTT.

V is TRBV19 and J is TRBJ2-1; maybe TRBD2 (6 bases). V was trimmed by 8 bases and J by 0 bases, leaving 11 bases between them. Germline lookup yields CDR1 LNHDA and CDR2 SQIVND (reference sequence). The CDR3 runs to 14 residues. CDR3 DNA sequence: TGTGCCAGTGGACTACCTTACTCCTACAATGAGCAGTTCTTC. Its protein product is CASGLPYSYNEQFF.

There are a few counts of this clone. This rearrangement joins TRBV10-3 to TRBJ1-5; the D is unclear. CDR3 length: 13 residues. Germline V gene data show CDR1 as ENHRY and CDR2 as SYGVKD. Between the trimmed V and J ends, which lost 2 bases and 5 bases, there was a span of 7 bases. The CDR3 sequence: CAISEGGDQPQHF. Written as DNA, the CDR3 is TGTGCCATCAGTGAGGGCGGGGATCAGCCCCAGCATTTT.

The chain has TRBV30 and TRBJ2-3, with 8 bases identical to TRBD1. The germline V gene has CDR1 GTSNPN and CDR2 SVGIG (reference sequence). With V trimmed by 4 bases and J by 1 base, 4 bases remained unmatched. The CDR3 spans 14 residues. CDR3 sequence reads: CAWKTGAGTDTQYF. The CDR3 region has the DNA TGTGCCTGGAAGACAGGGGCTGGCACAGATACGCAGTATTTT. The full variable domain, completed using reference TRBV30 and TRBJ2-3, is SQTIHQWPATLVQPVGSPLSLECTVEGTSNPNLYWYRQAAGRGLQLLFYSVGIGQISSEVPQNLSASRPQDRQFILSSKKLLLSDSGFYLCAWKTGAGTDTQYFGPGTRLTVL.

The chain carries TRBV7-9 and TRBJ1-1; D perhaps matches TRBD1 (6 bases). The CDR3 totals 15 residues. The V and J ends lost 5 bases and 1 base respectively, with 14 bases between them. CDR1 and CDR2 from the germline V gene are SEHNR and FQNEAQ (reference sequence). CDR3 in amino acids: CASSPPRTANTEAFF. DNA for the CDR3: TGTGCCAGCAGCCCACCCCGGACAGCGAACACTGAAGCTTTCTTT.

V usage is TRBV11-1 and J usage is TRBJ2-7; TRBD2 matches at 7 bases. V was clipped by 1 base and J by 3 bases; unmatched bases: 3. The CDR3 is made up of 14 amino acids. Germline-derived CDR1 and CDR2 are SGHAT and FQDESV (reference sequence). CDR3 DNA: TGTGCCAGCAGCTTAGGCGGGGGATTCTACGAGCAGTACTTC. It specifies CASSLGGGFYEQYF.

The chain links TRBV5-1 to TRBJ1-1, with 7 bases identical to TRBD1. V shed 3 bases, J shed 3 bases, and the junction held 5 bases outside the gene matches. The CDR3 contains 14 residues. Germline V gene data show CDR1 as SGHRS and CDR2 as YFSETQ. The DNA of the CDR3 is TGCGCCAGCAGCTGGGGGCAGGGGGACACTGAAGCTTTCTTT. Residues: CASSWGQGDTEAFF.

A few counts support this clone. V and J are TRBV15 and TRBJ1-2; D might be TRBD1 (6 bases). The CDR3 sequence is 15 residues long. The V gene's germline CDR1 is LNHNV and CDR2 YYDKDF (reference sequence). V was cut by 5 bases and J by 7 bases, with 20 bases left in between. CDR3 bases: TGTGCCACCAGCCACCATCAGGGGCGACGGAGTGGCTACACCTTC. It codes for CATSHHQGRRSGYTF. Using reference TRBV15 and TRBJ1-2 for the parts outside the CDR3, the full variable domain is DAMVIQNPRYQVTQFGKPVTLSCSQTLNHNVMYWYQQKSSQAPKLLFHYYDKDFNNEADTPDNFQSRRPNTSFCFLDIRSPGLGDTAMYLCATSHHQGRRSGYTFGSGTRLTVV.

The gene calls are TRBV5-1 and TRBJ1-1, with a tentative D call TRBD1 (5 bases). This CDR3 has 13 residues. Trimming left V 3 bases short and J 5 bases short, with 11 bases between. Per the germline V gene, CDR1 is SGHRS and CDR2 is YFSETQ. CDR3: CASSSDQGTEAFF. DNA of the CDR3: TGCGCCAGCAGCTCAGACCAGGGAACTGAAGCTTTCTTT.

The V call is TRBV30, the J call TRBJ2-5, with D unclear. In germline, CDR1 is GTSNPN, CDR2 SVGIG (reference sequence). Trimming pared 0 bases from V and 5 bases from J, leaving 4 bases between. The CDR3 covers 11 residues. DNA of the CDR3: TGTGCCTGGAGTGTCCTTGAGACCCAGTACTTC. This encodes CAWSVLETQYF.

This chain connects TRBV5-3 to TRBJ1-3; D may be TRBD1 (5 bases). TRBV5-3 belongs to the ORF category, with a function that is uncertain. The CDR3 contains 17 residues. Trimming removed 0 bases from V and 0 bases from J, with 13 bases in between. For the CDR3, the DNA is TGTGCCAGAAGCTTGGCCAAGGGACCGGGCTCTGGAAACACCATATATTTT. It specifies CARSLAKGPGSGNTIYF.

The chain joins TRBV6-1 to TRBJ1-6; unclear D gene. Looked up from germline, CDR1 is MNHNS and CDR2 is SASEGT. Trimming took off 7 bases at V and 10 bases at J, with 17 bases between the two ends. This CDR3 has 14 residues. CDR3 DNA: TGTGCCAGCACCCACCAGGCCCCCCACTCACCCCTCCACTTT. This gives the protein CASTHQAPHSPLHF.

The V and J genes are TRBV7-8 and TRBJ1-6; tentative D call: TRBD1 (6 bases). Trimming pared 0 bases from V and 7 bases from J, leaving 13 bases between. Germline CDR1 reads SGHVS; CDR2 reads FQNEAQ. The CDR3 runs 16 residues. The CDR3 reads CASSLAGGLANSPLHF. In nucleotides, the CDR3 is TGTGCCAGCAGCTTAGCGGGGGGGCTGGCCAATTCACCCCTCCACTTT.

The chain carries TRBV28 and TRBJ2-7; the match to TRBD2 covers 7 bases. The CDR3 is 15 residues long. CDR1 and CDR2 from the germline V gene are MDHEN and SYDVKM. With V trimmed by 5 bases and J by 0 bases, 7 bases remained unmatched. The CDR3 is CASSLLWGGSYEQYF. CDR3 bases: TGTGCCAGCAGTCTCCTGTGGGGGGGCTCCTACGAGCAGTACTTC.

The rearrangement links TRBV27 to TRBJ1-1, with 7 bases aligning to TRBD1. The CDR3 extends over 13 amino acids. Germline V gene lookup returns CDR1 MNHEY and CDR2 SMNVEV (reference sequence). J was trimmed by 4 bases and V by 6 bases; bases with no gene match: 5. CDR3 nucleotides: TGTGCCAGCAGACCGACAGGGACCACTGAAGCTTTCTTT. Translated: CASRPTGTTEAFF.

The chain has TRBV7-8 and TRBJ2-6; weak D call: TRBD2 (7 bases). Germline values: CDR1 SGHVS, CDR2 FQNEAQ. The length of the CDR3 is 18 residues. Deletions cut 5 bases from V and 1 base from J, with 18 bases between. This CDR3 is CASSPRGGGGSGANVLTF. In DNA form, the CDR3 reads TGTGCCAGCAGCCCCCGAGGGGGGGGCGGGTCTGGGGCCAACGTCCTGACTTTC. The full variable domain, its missing parts supplied by reference TRBV7-8 and TRBJ2-6, is GAGVSQSPRYKVAKRGQDVALRCDPISGHVSLFWYQQALGQGPEFLTYFQNEAQLDKSGLPSDRFFAERPEGSVSTLKIQRTQQEDSAVYLCASSPRGGGGSGANVLTFGAGSRLTVL.

The chain couples TRBV15 to TRBJ2-7, with TRBD1 as a possible D gene (6 bases). In germline, CDR1 is LNHNV, CDR2 YYDKDF (reference sequence). Deletions cut 6 bases from V and 4 bases from J, with 13 bases between. The CDR3 loop spans 13 amino acids. Here the CDR3 reads CATRETGVYEQYF. The CDR3 DNA sequence: TGTGCCACCAGGGAGACAGGAGTATACGAGCAGTACTTC.

This rearrangement joins TRBV28 to TRBJ1-3; 8 bases fit TRBD1. Germline V gene sequence: CDR1 MDHEN, CDR2 SYDVKM. This CDR3 region has 18 residues. After removal of 5 bases from V and 2 bases from J, the junction contained 14 bases not matched to a gene. The CDR3 coding sequence is TGTGCCAGCAGTCCGCCGGGATGGACAGGGAGGGCTGGAAACACCATATATTTT. Translated, it gives CASSPPGWTGRAGNTIYF.

This clone was found many times. The chain joins TRBV7-9 to TRBJ2-5; the match to TRBD2 covers 11 bases. This CDR3 is built from 16 residues. Trimming at V came to 5 bases and at J to 4 bases, leaving 9 bases not matched to a gene. The germline V gene encodes CDR1 SEHNR and CDR2 FQNEAQ (reference sequence). The CDR3 DNA follows: TGTGCCAGCAGCCCCGGGGTAGCGGGGGGGTCAGAGACCCAGTACTTC. Translation: CASSPGVAGGSETQYF.

This chain links TRBV28 with TRBJ2-7; D uncertain. Germline V gene sequence: CDR1 MDHEN, CDR2 SYDVKM. The CDR3 contains 13 residues. Trimming shortened V by 4 bases and J by 2 bases, and 9 bases separated the two germline ends. The CDR3 region has the DNA TGTGCCAGCAGTTCCCCTCCAACCTACGAGCAGTACTTC. Translated: CASSSPPTYEQYF.

V is TRBV10-3 and J is TRBJ2-3; D not resolved. The CDR3 extends over 15 amino acids. The V gene lost 6 bases and the J gene lost 0 bases, with 13 bases spanning the gap. Germline CDR1 and CDR2: ENHRY and SYGVKD. The CDR3 DNA sequence: TGTGCCATCAGGACGACCCAAGAAAGCACAGATACGCAGTATTTT. Its protein is CAIRTTQESTDTQYF.

About this clone itself: Other DNA sequences in this sample translate to the same CDR3. This chain joins TRBV2 and TRBJ1-2; D possibly corresponds to TRBD1 (5 bases). Germline V lookup: CDR1 SNHLY, CDR2 FYNNEI. The CDR3 is 14 amino acids. V was cut by 7 bases and J by 0 bases, with 12 bases left in between. CDR3 protein: CASTPGRTNYGYTF. As DNA, the CDR3 is TGTGCCAGCACACCGGGACGGACTAACTATGGCTACACCTTC.

This clone has only one observation. The genes are TRBV28 and TRBJ1-3; unclear D gene. Germline assignment: CDR1 MDHEN and CDR2 SYDVKM. Trimming removed 8 bases at V and 0 bases at J, with 8 bases between. The CDR3 length is 13 residues. The CDR3 is CASDTSSGNTIYF. CDR3 DNA sequence: TGTGCCAGCGACACGAGCTCTGGAAACACCATATATTTT.